This entry lists 32 T cell receptor beta chains sequenced from one sample in a study of cytomegalovirus exposure and HLA in healthy donors. Method: immunoSEQ multiplex PCR; TCRdb's copy keeps in-frame clones and lacks some. Of around 400,000 clones listed, 86% are singletons. Sample: PBMCs. These receptors were taken from a woman between 18 and 29 years old in good health and CMV-seronegative.

J is TRBJ2-5 and V is TRBV27, with 10 bases lining up with TRBD1. The DNA end favors TRBJ2-7, so the J call may be wrong. There are 15 residues in the CDR3. The germline gives CDR1 MNHEY, CDR2 SMNVEV (reference sequence). CDR3 sequence: CASSLGTGDLYEQYF. In DNA, the CDR3 is TGTGCCAGCAGTTTAGGGACAGGGGATCTCTACGAGCAGTACTTC.

The rearrangement uses TRBV28 and TRBJ2-3; 7 bases are a match to TRBD2. The V and J ends lost 3 bases and 8 bases, in that order; junction bases with no gene match: 14. The CDR3 runs 16 residues. Germline V gene lookup returns CDR1 MDHEN and CDR2 SYDVKM. CDR3 region: CASSFGAGVVLVTQYF. The CDR3 nucleotides read TGTGCCAGCAGTTTTGGGGCGGGAGTGGTCTTGGTTACGCAGTATTTT.

The chain's CDR3 is CASNSGGTDTQYF. The CDR3 DNA sequence: TGTGCCAGCAACTCGGGGGGCACAGATACGCAGTATTTT. The genes are TRBV7-9 and TRBJ2-3; possibly TRBD2 for D (6 bases). Trimming pared 7 bases from V and 1 base from J, leaving 9 bases between. CDR3 length: 13 amino acids. Germline V gene sequence: CDR1 SEHNR, CDR2 FQNEAQ (reference sequence). The full variable domain, with the rest looked up from reference TRBV7-9 and TRBJ2-3, is DTGVSQNPRHKITKRGQNVTFRCDPISEHNRLYWYRQTLGQGPEFLTYFQNEAQLEKSRLLSDRFSAERPKGSFSTLEIQRTEQGDSAMYLCASNSGGTDTQYFGPGTRLTVL.

The chain links TRBV30 to TRBJ1-1, with a possible D match to TRBD1 (5 bases). Deletions cut 5 bases from V and 4 bases from J, with 14 bases between. The germline CDR1 and CDR2 sequences are GTSNPN and SVGIG (reference sequence). This CDR3 contains 13 residues. CDR3 protein: CAWSDNGGTEAFF. The CDR3 coding sequence is TGTGCCTGGTCCGATAACGGGGGCACTGAAGCTTTCTTT.

The chain is built from TRBV6-5 and TRBJ2-7; 9 bases fit TRBD1. Germline CDR1 and CDR2: MNHEY and SVGAGI. The CDR3 runs 16 residues. V was clipped by 0 bases and J by 7 bases; unmatched bases: 10. In DNA, the CDR3 is TGTGCCAGCAGTTACTCTAGGACAGGGGTGATGGGGGAGCAGTACTTC. Amino acid sequence: CASSYSRTGVMGEQYF.

CDR3 loop: CTSSQGVPGFRRTDTQYF. The CDR3 DNA sequence: TGCACCAGCAGCCAAGGAGTCCCAGGGTTTAGGAGAACAGATACGCAGTATTTT. V usage is TRBV1 and J usage is TRBJ2-3; TRBD1 is the table's D call and was not checked against the DNA. TRBV1 is a known pseudogene. The CDR3 has 18 amino acids.

J is TRBJ2-7 and V is TRBV4-1; a weak D match, TRBD2 (6 bases). The V end lost 7 bases, the J end lost 6 bases, and 13 bases lay between the germline ends. Germline-derived CDR1 and CDR2 are MGHRA and YSYEKL. The CDR3 is 12 residues long. The DNA for the CDR3 is TGCGCCAGCAAGGGACTCGCGGCCGAGCAGTACTTC. This gives the protein CASKGLAAEQYF.

This sequence joins TRBV4-2 and TRBJ2-1, with 9 bases matching TRBD2. The CDR3 sequence is 15 residues long. Germline CDR1 LGHNA, CDR2 YNFKEQ. Losses at the gene ends were 2 bases for V and 6 bases for J; bases not matched to a gene: 5. The CDR3 region is CASSQSSGRPNEQFF. For the CDR3, the DNA is TGTGCCAGCAGCCAATCAAGCGGGAGGCCCAATGAGCAGTTCTTC.

This clone was observed a single time. CDR3 sequence reads: CASSEYGGGLTDTQYF. CDR3 DNA: TGTGCCAGCAGTGAATATGGGGGGGGCCTTACAGATACGCAGTATTTT. The chain is built from TRBV6-1 and TRBJ2-3, with D possibly being TRBD2 (7 bases). V shed 2 bases and J shed 3 bases, with 15 bases lying between them. This CDR3 region has 16 residues. CDR1 is MNHNS, CDR2 SASEGT, per germline.

The chain links TRBV14 to TRBJ1-2; D not resolved. Germline V gene sequence: CDR1 SGHDN, CDR2 FVKESK. CDR3 length equals 14 residues. With 1 base removed from V and 5 bases from J, the gap between germline ends came to 11 bases. This CDR3 is CASSQVEGGYGYTF. In DNA, the CDR3 is TGTGCCAGCAGCCAAGTCGAGGGAGGGTATGGCTACACCTTC.

The rearrangement uses TRBV2 and TRBJ2-1; D possibly corresponds to TRBD2 (5 bases). The CDR3 totals 17 residues. V was pared by 6 bases and J by 0 bases, with 18 bases between. Germline V CDR1 and CDR2: SNHLY, FYNNEI. The CDR3 nucleotides read TGTGCCAGCAGCTCGCTGGGGAGCCCGAGCTCCTACAATGAGCAGTTCTTC. It is translated as CASSSLGSPSSYNEQFF.

V usage is TRBV5-1 and J usage is TRBJ2-7; 8 bases agree with TRBD2. CDR3 length: 16 residues. Trimming removed 7 bases from V and 6 bases from J; junction bases left unmatched: 18. Germline assignment: CDR1 SGHRS and CDR2 YFSETQ. The CDR3 protein is CASSSQGLAGGAEQYF. In nucleotides, the CDR3 is TGCGCCAGCTCTTCCCAGGGATTGGCGGGAGGTGCCGAGCAGTACTTC.

The rearrangement uses TRBV23-1 and TRBJ1-3; 7 bases are a match to TRBD1. TRBV23-1 is flagged as an ORF with uncertain function. V gave up 2 bases and J gave up 4 bases; unmatched junction bases: 11. The CDR3 spans 17 residues. The CDR3 bases are TGCGCCAGCAGTCAACCACAGGGGCGAACTCCAGGAAACACCATATATTTT. Its translation: CASSQPQGRTPGNTIYF.

The chain combines TRBV27 with TRBJ1-1; TRBD1 matches at 7 bases. CDR1 is MNHEY, CDR2 SMNVEV, per germline (reference sequence). The CDR3 extends over 14 amino acids. Germline trimming cut 6 bases from V and 3 bases from J; bases unmatched to any gene: 7. CDR3 sequence: CASSPNRGDTEAFF. CDR3 nucleotides: TGTGCCAGCAGCCCTAACAGGGGAGACACTGAAGCTTTCTTT.

The chain has TRBV4-1 and TRBJ2-5; possibly TRBD1 for D (6 bases). The CDR3 has 15 residues. V shed 2 bases and J shed 0 bases, with 10 bases lying between them. Germline V CDR1 and CDR2: MGHRA, YSYEKL. The CDR3 protein is CASSQLDRYQETQYF. The CDR3 region has the DNA TGCGCCAGCAGCCAACTAGACAGGTACCAAGAGACCCAGTACTTC.

The V and J genes are TRBV7-9 and TRBJ2-1, with 9 bases matching TRBD1. The CDR3 is 16 residues long. Per germline, CDR1 SEHNR and CDR2 FQNEAQ (reference sequence). Trimming took 2 bases from V and 4 from J; bases not matched to a gene: 6. The CDR3: CASSLFRDRAYNEQFF. The CDR3 DNA is TGTGCCAGCAGCTTATTCCGGGACAGGGCTTACAATGAGCAGTTCTTC.

The chain recombines TRBV30 with TRBJ1-6; the D is unclear. This CDR3 region has 13 residues. CDR1 and CDR2 from the germline V gene are GTSNPN and SVGIG (reference sequence). V was cut by 5 bases and J by 7 bases, with 12 bases left in between. CDR3 nucleotides: TGTGCCTGGGCCCCTGAGGGCAATTCACCCCTCCACTTT. Its protein is CAWAPEGNSPLHF.

The chain combines TRBV5-1 with TRBJ2-3, with 7 bases matching TRBD2. CDR1 and CDR2 from the germline V gene are SGHRS and YFSETQ. The V and J ends lost 1 base and 2 bases, in that order; junction bases with no gene match: 13. The CDR3 spans 18 residues. The CDR3 region is CASSLTSGASSLTDTQYF. Written as DNA, the CDR3 is TGCGCCAGCAGCTTGACGAGCGGGGCCTCTTCGCTCACAGATACGCAGTATTTT.

This clone was seen only once. The genes are TRBV7-6 and TRBJ2-3; D is perhaps TRBD2 (5 bases). The CDR3 runs to 14 residues. Germline V gene data show CDR1 as SGHVS and CDR2 as FNYEAQ. V was trimmed by 3 bases and J by 6 bases, leaving 13 bases between them. The CDR3 region has the DNA TGTGCCAGCAGCTTTGGACTCCCACGCGATACGCAGTATTTT. Translated, it gives CASSFGLPRDTQYF.

The chain employs TRBV7-2 and TRBJ2-7; D may be TRBD1 (6 bases). The V gene lost 6 bases and the J gene lost 5 bases, with 17 bases spanning the gap. There are 14 residues in the CDR3. CDR1 is SGHTA and CDR2 is FQGNSA in the germline V gene. The CDR3 reads CASRAQQGGDEQYF. The CDR3, as DNA: TGTGCCAGCAGAGCCCAACAGGGCGGCGACGAGCAGTACTTC. The complete variable domain, with remaining parts taken from reference TRBV7-2 and TRBJ2-7, reads GAGVSQSPSNKVTEKGKDVELRCDPISGHTALYWYRQSLGQGLEFLIYFQGNSAPDKSGLPSDRFSAERTGGSVSTLTIQRTQQEDSAVYLCASRAQQGGDEQYFGPGTRLTVT.

V usage is TRBV7-9 and J usage is TRBJ2-7; weak D call: TRBD2 (6 bases). CDR1 is SEHNR and CDR2 is FQNEAQ in the germline V gene (reference sequence). The CDR3 has 15 amino acids. Trimming shortened V by 3 bases and J by 0 bases, and 12 bases separated the two germline ends. CDR3 nucleotide sequence: TGTGCCAGCAGCTTGGGAGGTCAGCCCTCCTACGAGCAGTACTTC. Its protein is CASSLGGQPSYEQYF.

Only a few counts were recorded for this clone. V is TRBV19 and J is TRBJ1-5; TRBD1 is a possible D gene (6 bases). The CDR3 loop spans 15 amino acids. The germline V gene has CDR1 LNHDA and CDR2 SQIVND (reference sequence). V lost 5 bases, J lost 0 bases, and 11 bases lay in between. CDR3 sequence reads: CASSLDSYSNQPQHF. CDR3 DNA: TGTGCCAGTAGTCTGGACAGTTATAGCAATCAGCCCCAGCATTTT.

This chain joins TRBV6-5 and TRBJ2-7; possibly TRBD1 for D (6 bases). Germline V gene data show CDR1 as MNHEY and CDR2 as SVGAGI. Deletions cut 6 bases from V and 5 bases from J, with 17 bases between. The CDR3 length is 14 residues. The CDR3 sequence: CASSPTGKVDEQYF. DNA for the CDR3: TGTGCCAGCAGCCCCACAGGGAAGGTTGACGAGCAGTACTTC.

The table lists this clone with a count of one. The chain has TRBV2 and TRBJ1-2; D might be TRBD1 (5 bases). The germline CDR1 and CDR2 sequences are SNHLY and FYNNEI. The CDR3 consists of 11 residues. Trimming took off 7 bases at V and 11 bases at J, with 14 bases between the two ends. The chain's CDR3 is CASKGIREYTF. The CDR3 DNA reads TGTGCCAGCAAGGGGATACGGGAGTACACCTTC.

The chain recombines TRBV27 with TRBJ2-1; 10 nucleotides match TRBD2. CDR3 size: 15 residues. The ends lost 0 bases at V and 9 bases at J; junction bases unmatched: 5. Germline values: CDR1 MNHEY, CDR2 SMNVEV (reference sequence). The CDR3 spells CASSLSGTSEGEQFF. Here the CDR3 DNA reads TGTGCCAGCAGTTTATCCGGGACTAGCGAAGGTGAGCAGTTCTTC.

This chain connects TRBV5-1 to TRBJ1-2; TRBD1 is a possible D gene (5 bases). The CDR3 sequence is 15 residues long. Germline loops: CDR1 SGHRS, CDR2 YFSETQ. V lost 0 bases and J 5 bases, leaving 14 bases between the germline ends. CDR3 DNA sequence: TGCGCCAGCAGCTTGGCAGACGCGGGGGATTATGGCTACACCTTC. Its protein product is CASSLADAGDYGYTF.

This rearrangement joins TRBV29-1 to TRBJ2-1; D uncertain. The CDR3 consists of 13 residues. V lost 1 base, J lost 7 bases, and 11 bases lay in between. Germline assignment: CDR1 SQVTM and CDR2 ANQGSEA. CDR3 region: CSVEASSVNEQFF. The DNA of the CDR3 is TGCAGCGTTGAAGCTAGTTCGGTTAATGAGCAGTTCTTC.

This CDR3 is CASSMRNSNQPQHF. DNA for the CDR3: TGTGCCAGCAGCATGCGGAATAGCAATCAGCCCCAGCATTTT. The chain uses TRBV7-7 and TRBJ1-5, with no clear D. Germline loops: CDR1 SSHAT, CDR2 FNYEAQ (reference sequence). Trimming cost V 5 bases and J 0 bases, with 8 bases left between them. There are 14 residues in the CDR3.

The rearrangement joins TRBV5-1 to TRBJ2-3, with TRBD2 matching 12 bases. The CDR3 loop spans 17 amino acids. From germline, CDR1 is SGHRS and CDR2 YFSETQ. Trimming at V came to 1 base and at J to 0 bases, leaving 3 bases not matched to a gene. In nucleotides, the CDR3 is TGCGCCAGCAGCTTGCGGGGGACTAGCGGGAGCACAGATACGCAGTATTTT. It encodes CASSLRGTSGSTDTQYF.

The rearrangement joins TRBV28 to TRBJ2-1; D might be TRBD2 (6 bases). V was trimmed by 3 bases and J by 0 bases, leaving 9 bases between them. The CDR3 has 15 amino acids. The V gene's germline CDR1 is MDHEN and CDR2 SYDVKM. The CDR3 spells CASSLIGSSYNEQFF. Written as DNA, the CDR3 is TGTGCCAGCAGTTTGATCGGGAGCTCCTACAATGAGCAGTTCTTC.

The CDR3 bases are TGTGCCAGCAGCCCAAAACAGGGGAAGGAATCACCCCTCCACTTT. It yields the protein CASSPKQGKESPLHF. This chain joins TRBV7-8 and TRBJ1-6, with 7 bases aligning to TRBD1. CDR1 and CDR2 from the germline V gene are SGHVS and FQNEAQ. The CDR3 is made up of 15 amino acids. V was pared by 5 bases and J by 10 bases, with 11 bases of the junction left unmatched.

The rearrangement uses TRBV19 and TRBJ1-2; the D is unclear. CDR3 length: 13 amino acids. V was trimmed by 3 bases and J by 8 bases, leaving 13 bases between them. CDR1 is LNHDA, CDR2 SQIVND, per germline (reference sequence). The DNA of the CDR3 is TGTGCCAGTAGTATGGACGGGATTGGCGGCTACACCTTC. Protein: CASSMDGIGGYTF.